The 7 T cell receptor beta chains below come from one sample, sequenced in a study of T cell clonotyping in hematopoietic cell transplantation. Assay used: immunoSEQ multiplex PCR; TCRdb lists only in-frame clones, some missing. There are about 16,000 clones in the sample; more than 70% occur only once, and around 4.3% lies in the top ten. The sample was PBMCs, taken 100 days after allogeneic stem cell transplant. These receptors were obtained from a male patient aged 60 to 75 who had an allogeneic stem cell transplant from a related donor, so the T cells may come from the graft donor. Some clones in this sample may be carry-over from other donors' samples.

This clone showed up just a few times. Here the CDR3 reads CASTRGSGNTIYF. The CDR3 region has the DNA TGTGCCAGCACTAGGGGCAGTGGAAACACCATATATTTT. The chain carries TRBV6-5 and TRBJ1-3, with D perhaps TRBD1 (5 bases). Germline V gives CDR1 MNHEY, CDR2 SVGAGI. The CDR3 contains 13 residues. Trimming removed 7 bases at V and 3 bases at J, with 10 bases between.

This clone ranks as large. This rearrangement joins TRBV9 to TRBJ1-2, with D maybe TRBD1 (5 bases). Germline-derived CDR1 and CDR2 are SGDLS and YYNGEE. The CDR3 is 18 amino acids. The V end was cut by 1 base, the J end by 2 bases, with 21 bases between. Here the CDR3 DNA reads TGTGCCAGCAGCGTATATGGGACGGATCCCAAATTCAACTATGGCTACACCTTC. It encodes CASSVYGTDPKFNYGYTF.

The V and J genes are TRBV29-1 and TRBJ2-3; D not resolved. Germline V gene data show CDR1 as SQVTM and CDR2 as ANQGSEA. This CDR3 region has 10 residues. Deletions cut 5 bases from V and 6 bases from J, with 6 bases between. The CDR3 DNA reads TGCAGCGTTCGGAAGGATACGCAGTATTTT. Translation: CSVRKDTQYF.

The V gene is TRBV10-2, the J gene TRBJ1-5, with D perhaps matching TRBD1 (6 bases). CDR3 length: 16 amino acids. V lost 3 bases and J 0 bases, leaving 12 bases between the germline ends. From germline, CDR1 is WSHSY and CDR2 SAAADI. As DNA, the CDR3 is TGCGCCAGCAGTGATGACAGGAGGAATAGCAATCAGCCCCAGCATTTT. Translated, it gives CASSDDRRNSNQPQHF.

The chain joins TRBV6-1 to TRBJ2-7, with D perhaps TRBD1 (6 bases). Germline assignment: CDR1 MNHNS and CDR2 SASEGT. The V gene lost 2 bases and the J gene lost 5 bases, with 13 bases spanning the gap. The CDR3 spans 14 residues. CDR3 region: CASSETRTANEQYF. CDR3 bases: TGTGCCAGCAGTGAAACTAGGACAGCCAACGAGCAGTACTTC.

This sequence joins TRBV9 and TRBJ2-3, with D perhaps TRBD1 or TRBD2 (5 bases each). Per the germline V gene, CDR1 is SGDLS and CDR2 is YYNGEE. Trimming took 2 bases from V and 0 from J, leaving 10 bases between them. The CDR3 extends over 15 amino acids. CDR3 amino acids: CASSVGPTSTDTQYF. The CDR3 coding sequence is TGTGCCAGCAGCGTGGGACCTACAAGCACAGATACGCAGTATTTT.

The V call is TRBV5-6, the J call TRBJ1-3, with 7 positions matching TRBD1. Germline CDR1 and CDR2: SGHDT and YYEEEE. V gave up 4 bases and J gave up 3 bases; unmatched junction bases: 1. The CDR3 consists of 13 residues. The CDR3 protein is CASSTGVGNTIYF. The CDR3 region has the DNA TGTGCCAGCAGCACAGGGGTTGGAAACACCATATATTTT.